A single sample gave rise to the 30 T cell receptor beta chains below, sequenced in a study of blood T cells in healthy people across ages. A sample-barcoded 5' primer and a J-beta primer mix were used in a second PCR of roughly 7 to 12 cycles. TCRdb independently ran MiXCR on the 5' RACE reads; one entry per CDR3 protein. The sample shows over 1,500,000 distinct CDR3 sequences, about two fifths of them seen only once. Input material: blood. These receptors all stem from a human donor in good health.

The chain combines TRBV7-2 with TRBJ2-3, with D unclear. Germline-derived CDR1 and CDR2 are SGHTA and FQGNSA. This CDR3 has 15 amino acids. Trimming removed 5 bases at V and 2 bases at J, with 14 bases between. CDR3 in amino acids: CASSPGFGPTDTQYF. DNA for the CDR3: TGTGCCAGCAGCCCCGGGTTCGGACCCACAGATACGCAGTATTTT.

The gene calls are TRBV7-9 and TRBJ1-5; D not resolved. V lost 1 base and J 10 bases, leaving 20 bases between the germline ends. This CDR3 spans 16 amino acids. Germline CDR1 reads SEHNR; CDR2 reads FQNEAQ (reference sequence). CDR3 sequence: CASSLGLGPGDNPQHF. CDR3 nucleotide sequence: TGTGCCAGCAGCTTAGGGTTAGGGCCCGGAGATAATCCCCAGCATTTT.

The chain employs TRBV24-1 and TRBJ2-3; D not certain. Trimming took 3 bases from V and 0 from J, leaving 15 bases between them. The CDR3 is 17 residues long. From germline, CDR1 is KGHDR and CDR2 SFDVKD. Here the CDR3 DNA reads TGTGCCACCAGTGATCGGGCAGGCCTTTCTAGCACAGATACGCAGTATTTT. This sequence encodes CATSDRAGLSSTDTQYF.

There are a few counts of this clonotype. This chain joins TRBV15 and TRBJ2-1; the D gene is possibly TRBD1 (7 bases). This CDR3 is built from 15 residues. CDR1 LNHNV and CDR2 YYDKDF come from the germline V gene (reference sequence). Trimming stripped 5 bases from V and 3 bases from J, with 14 bases between. The CDR3 reads CATSSGGTNYNEQFF. The CDR3 DNA follows: TGTGCCACCAGCTCAGGGGGGACCAACTACAATGAGCAGTTCTTC.

This clonotype turned up a few times. The CDR3 region is CASSPQAGYNEQFF. Written as DNA, the CDR3 is TGTGCCAGCAGCCCCCAGGCGGGTTACAATGAGCAGTTCTTC. V and J are TRBV7-6 and TRBJ2-1, with a tentative D call TRBD2 (5 bases). V lost 5 bases to trimming and J lost 4 bases, with 12 bases between them. Per the germline V gene, CDR1 is SGHVS and CDR2 is FNYEAQ. The CDR3 loop spans 14 amino acids.

The chain is built from TRBV20-1 and TRBJ1-6, with TRBD1 identical over 9 bases. The CDR3 has 15 residues. Germline values: CDR1 DFQATT, CDR2 SNEGSKA (reference sequence). With 6 bases clipped from V and 7 bases from J, the junction kept 10 bases outside the gene matches. The CDR3: CSANRQTGGNSPLHF. For the CDR3, the DNA is TGCAGTGCCAACCGTCAGACAGGGGGAAATTCACCCCTCCACTTT.

The rearrangement joins TRBV5-1 to TRBJ2-3; 13 nucleotides match TRBD2. This CDR3 contains 17 residues. V gave up 2 bases and J gave up 2 bases; unmatched junction bases: 5. The germline V gene encodes CDR1 SGHRS and CDR2 YFSETQ. CDR3 DNA sequence: TGCGCCAGCAGCTTTAGACTAGCGGGGGGTAACACAGATACGCAGTATTTT. Amino acid sequence: CASSFRLAGGNTDTQYF.

This rearrangement joins TRBV7-2 to TRBJ2-3, with 11 bases lining up with TRBD2. J lost 1 base, V lost 4 bases, and 4 bases had no gene match. Looked up from germline, CDR1 is SGHTA and CDR2 is FQGNSA. The CDR3 is made up of 16 amino acids. The CDR3 reads CASSWLAGGGTDTQYF. CDR3 nucleotides: TGTGCCAGCAGCTGGCTAGCGGGGGGAGGCACAGATACGCAGTATTTT.

V usage is TRBV7-2 and J usage is TRBJ2-2; 13 nucleotides agree with TRBD2. The V gene end was trimmed by 5 bases and the J gene end by 8 bases; junction bases not matched to a gene: 11. The CDR3 contains 17 residues. Germline CDR1 SGHTA, CDR2 FQGNSA. The CDR3 here is CASSPIRTSGGRGELFF. The CDR3 DNA follows: TGTGCCAGCAGCCCAATCAGGACTAGCGGGGGAAGAGGGGAGCTGTTTTTT. Full variable domain (missing parts from reference TRBV7-2 and TRBJ2-2): GAGVSQSPSNKVTEKGKDVELRCDPISGHTALYWYRQSLGQGLEFLIYFQGNSAPDKSGLPSDRFSAERTGGSVSTLTIQRTQQEDSAVYLCASSPIRTSGGRGELFFGEGSRLTVL.

V and J are TRBV7-8 and TRBJ2-1, with D perhaps TRBD1 or TRBD2 (5 bases each). Deletions cut 3 bases from V and 7 bases from J, with 13 bases between. Germline assignment: CDR1 SGHVS and CDR2 FQNEAQ. The CDR3 contains 14 residues. CDR3: CASSFRGAQNEQFF. CDR3 bases: TGTGCCAGCAGCTTTCGAGGGGCGCAGAATGAGCAGTTCTTC.

The chain combines TRBV9 with TRBJ2-5; tentatively, D is TRBD1 or TRBD2 (5 bases each). The CDR3 length is 17 residues. V lost 3 bases to trimming and J lost 2 bases, with 20 bases between them. Germline V gives CDR1 SGDLS, CDR2 YYNGEE. CDR3 in amino acids: CASSETGTLELQETQYF. CDR3 bases: TGTGCCAGCAGCGAGACGGGGACCCTAGAGCTTCAAGAGACCCAGTACTTC.

The chain couples TRBV11-1 to TRBJ1-1; D is unclear. The germline V gene has CDR1 SGHAT and CDR2 FQDESV (reference sequence). V lost 2 bases to trimming and J lost 5 bases, with 15 bases between them. The CDR3 extends over 15 amino acids. The CDR3 nucleotides read TGTGCCAGCAGCTTACGCGGGTTTACTCAGACTGAAGCTTTCTTT. It translates to CASSLRGFTQTEAFF. Full variable domain (missing parts from reference TRBV11-1 and TRBJ1-1): EAEVAQSPRYKITEKSQAVAFWCDPISGHATLYWYRQILGQGPELLVQFQDESVVDDSQLPKDRFSAERLKGVDSTLKIQPAELGDSAMYLCASSLRGFTQTEAFFGQGTRLTVV.

The chain joins TRBV29-1 to TRBJ2-7; 8 bases agree with TRBD1. This CDR3 spans 13 amino acids. From germline, CDR1 is SQVTM and CDR2 ANQGSEA. V shed 3 bases, J shed 2 bases, and the junction held 3 bases outside the gene matches. In DNA form, the CDR3 reads TGCAGCGTTGATTGGACAGGGACCTACGAGCAGTACTTC. This gives the protein CSVDWTGTYEQYF.

The sample holds a few counts of this clonotype. The chain combines TRBV20-1 with TRBJ1-2, with D tentatively TRBD1 (5 bases). V was cut by 2 bases and J by 4 bases, with 14 bases left in between. This CDR3 spans 14 amino acids. The germline gives CDR1 DFQATT, CDR2 SNEGSKA (reference sequence). The CDR3 DNA sequence: TGCAGTGCTAGACCAAGGGGTCTGGTCTATGGCTACACCTTC. Encoded protein: CSARPRGLVYGYTF.

The V gene is TRBV20-1, the J gene TRBJ2-5; D possibly corresponds to TRBD1 (5 bases). The CDR3 sequence is 11 residues long. Trimming shortened V by 5 bases and J by 3 bases, and 7 bases separated the two germline ends. Germline CDR1 is DFQATT and CDR2 is SNEGSKA (reference sequence). The CDR3 spells CSAAREETQYF. CDR3 nucleotide sequence: TGCAGTGCTGCCAGGGAAGAGACCCAGTACTTC.

As regards this clonotype: One end of the junction varies from germline; a read error may be responsible. The chain couples TRBV6-6 to TRBJ1-1, with TRBD1 matching 12 bases. The CDR3 has 14 amino acids. Germline loops: CDR1 MNHNY, CDR2 SVGAGI (reference sequence). Here the CDR3 DNA reads TGTCCCAGCAGTCGGGACAGGGGGCTCTCTGAAGCTTTCTTT. It is translated as CPSSRDRGLSEAFF.

This chain joins TRBV7-2 and TRBJ1-2, with D possibly TRBD1 on 6 matching bases. Germline lookup yields CDR1 SGHTA and CDR2 FQGNSA. The CDR3 has 14 amino acids. Trimming shortened V by 3 bases and J by 2 bases, and 10 bases separated the two germline ends. The CDR3 is CASSFRTENYGYTF. CDR3 nucleotides: TGTGCCAGCAGCTTCCGGACAGAAAACTATGGCTACACCTTC.

The genes are TRBV29-1 and TRBJ2-7; TRBD1 agrees at 8 bases. This CDR3 is 13 amino acids long. Germline V gene lookup returns CDR1 SQVTM and CDR2 ANQGSEA. V lost 5 bases to trimming and J lost 2 bases; unmatched junction nucleotides: 5. DNA of the CDR3: TGCAGCGTTATTTCGGACAGGGCCTACGAGCAGTACTTC. Translated: CSVISDRAYEQYF.

This chain connects TRBV6-4 to TRBJ1-2, with 9 nucleotides matching TRBD1. This CDR3 comprises 15 residues. Germline-derived CDR1 and CDR2 are MRHNA and SNTAGT. The trim removed 6 bases at V and 1 base at J, leaving 6 bases unmatched. The CDR3 loop is CASRRTGAVNYGYTF. The DNA for the CDR3 is TGTGCCAGCAGACGGACAGGGGCTGTTAACTATGGCTACACCTTC.

This clonotype was found a few times. The gene calls are TRBV20-1 and TRBJ2-3, with D possibly TRBD2 on 5 matching bases. This CDR3 region has 11 residues. Looked up from germline, CDR1 is DFQATT and CDR2 is SNEGSKA (reference sequence). The ends were cut back, 6 bases at V and 4 bases at J, with 8 bases in the middle. The CDR3 reads CSAGVADTQYF. As DNA, the CDR3 is TGCAGTGCCGGGGTGGCAGATACGCAGTATTTT.

This clonotype was counted between two and nine times. The chain employs TRBV27 and TRBJ2-1; tentative D call: TRBD2 (5 bases). Trimming stripped 6 bases from V and 11 bases from J, with 17 bases between. From germline, CDR1 is MNHEY and CDR2 SMNVEV (reference sequence). There are 13 residues in the CDR3. The CDR3: CASRRVAGSQQFF. CDR3 nucleotides: TGTGCCAGCAGGAGGGTAGCAGGCTCTCAGCAGTTCTTC.

This clonotype turned up a few times. The chain is built from TRBV28 and TRBJ2-4; no reliable D call. TRBJ2-7 matches the DNA end more closely, so the J call is doubtful. Germline lookup yields CDR1 MDHEN and CDR2 SYDVKM. The CDR3 runs 15 residues. CDR3 DNA: TGTGCCAGCAGTCATCCGGGTCCCGAAATCCACGAGCAGTACTTC. The encoded protein is CASSHPGPEIHEQYF.

The J gene is TRBJ2-3, the V gene TRBV20-1; no clear D gene. The CDR3 is 12 residues long. Germline assignment: CDR1 DFQATT and CDR2 SNEGSKA (reference sequence). Here the CDR3 reads CSGRPSLNTQYF. The CDR3 DNA reads TGCAGCGGGCGACCTAGTTTGAATACGCAGTATTTT.

This clonotype was recorded many times. The chain has TRBV7-2 and TRBJ2-3; D ambiguous. The germline V gene encodes CDR1 SGHTA and CDR2 FQGNSA. Trimming took 6 bases from V and 3 from J, leaving 10 bases between them. This CDR3 spans 13 amino acids. The CDR3 DNA reads TGTGCCAGCAGTATTTCTAGAACAGATACGCAGTATTTT. The encoded protein is CASSISRTDTQYF. Filled out from reference TRBV7-2 and TRBJ2-3, the complete variable domain reads GAGVSQSPSNKVTEKGKDVELRCDPISGHTALYWYRQSLGQGLEFLIYFQGNSAPDKSGLPSDRFSAERTGGSVSTLTIQRTQQEDSAVYLCASSISRTDTQYFGPGTRLTVL.

The rearrangement links TRBV6-1 to TRBJ1-5; 9 nucleotides line up with TRBD1. The CDR3 is made up of 18 amino acids. Germline CDR1 MNHNS, CDR2 SASEGT. The V and J ends lost 6 bases and 0 bases, in that order; junction bases with no gene match: 12. CDR3: CASRITGGRGLSNQPQHF. CDR3 nucleotide sequence: TGTGCCAGCAGGATAACAGGGGGCCGAGGACTTAGCAATCAGCCCCAGCATTTT.

The J gene is TRBJ2-3, the V gene TRBV10-2; 8 bases map to TRBD2. Trimming took 3 bases from V and 2 from J; bases not matched to a gene: 7. Germline CDR1 WSHSY, CDR2 SAAADI. The CDR3 totals 16 residues. The DNA of the CDR3 is TGCGCCAGCAGTGACCGAAGCGGGGGACTCACAGATACGCAGTATTTT. The encoded protein is CASSDRSGGLTDTQYF.

V and J are TRBV7-2 and TRBJ1-1; the D is unclear. Trimming removed 5 bases at V and 2 bases at J, with 12 bases between. The CDR3 runs 14 residues. Germline assignment: CDR1 SGHTA and CDR2 FQGNSA. The CDR3 DNA sequence: TGTGCCAGCAGCCAAATGGGTACTAACACTGAAGCTTTCTTT. Residues: CASSQMGTNTEAFF.

In this sample, this clonotype turned up a few times. This rearrangement joins TRBV3-1 to TRBJ1-2; TRBD1 is a possible D gene (5 bases). This CDR3 is 16 amino acids long. V dropped 1 base and J dropped 4 bases, with 16 bases sitting between them. The germline CDR1 and CDR2 sequences are LGHDT and YNNKEL (reference sequence). The DNA for the CDR3 is TGTGCCAGCAGCCAAGGTTCGGTGGGACTTTCCTATGGCTACACCTTC. Translating it yields CASSQGSVGLSYGYTF.

There are a few counts of this clonotype. The chain recombines TRBV5-1 with TRBJ2-4; possibly TRBD2 for D (6 bases). TRBJ2-7 explains the end of the DNA better; the J call may be wrong. Per the germline V gene, CDR1 is SGHRS and CDR2 is YFSETQ. The CDR3 has 14 amino acids. CDR3 coding DNA: TGCGCCAGCAGCCCCCCGGAGCGGGTCTACGAGCAGTACTTC. The encoded protein is CASSPPERVYEQYF.

Remarks on this clonotype: The junction and the germline gene differ at one end; a read error may be behind it. The gene calls are TRBV20-1 and TRBJ2-4, with D tentatively TRBD1 (5 bases). CDR1 is DFQATT, CDR2 SNEGSKA, per germline (reference sequence). The CDR3 runs 15 residues. DNA for the CDR3: TGCAGCGCTAGAGAATACCGAGCAGGGATGGGCATTCAGTACTTC. Its protein product is CSAREYRAGMGIQYF.